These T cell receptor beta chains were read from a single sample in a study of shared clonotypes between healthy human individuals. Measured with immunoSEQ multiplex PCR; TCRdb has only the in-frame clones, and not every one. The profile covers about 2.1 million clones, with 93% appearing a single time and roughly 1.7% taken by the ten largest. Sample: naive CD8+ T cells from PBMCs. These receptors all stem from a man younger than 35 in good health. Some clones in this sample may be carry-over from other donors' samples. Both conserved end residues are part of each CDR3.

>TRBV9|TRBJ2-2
CASRDGTGELFF
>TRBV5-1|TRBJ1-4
CASSPIRGNEKLFF
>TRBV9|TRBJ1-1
CASSEQGTEAFF
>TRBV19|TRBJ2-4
CASSIDLYRAQNIQYF
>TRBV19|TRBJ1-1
CASTPRGTGGHPEAFF
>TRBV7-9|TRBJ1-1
CASSLARGGAFF
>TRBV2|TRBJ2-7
CASTGRAGQLLSYEQYF
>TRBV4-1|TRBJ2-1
CASSQENWAGNEQFF
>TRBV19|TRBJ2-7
CASSIDLEVQHYEQYF
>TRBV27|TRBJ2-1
CASSPYSGNSYNEQFF
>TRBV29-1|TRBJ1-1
CSVEGGGAAEAFF
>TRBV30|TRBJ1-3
CAWNPPVRNTIYF
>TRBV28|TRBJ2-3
CASSLSQPSTDTQYF
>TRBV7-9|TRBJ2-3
CASSLREGSSTDTQYF
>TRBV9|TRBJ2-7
CASSVGARSGSSYEQYF
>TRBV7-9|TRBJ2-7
CASRNRDTYEQYF
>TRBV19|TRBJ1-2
CASIDNLSDGYTF
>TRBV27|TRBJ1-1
CASSLDRGLNTEAFF
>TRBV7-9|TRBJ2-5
CASSSGTDPYIRYF
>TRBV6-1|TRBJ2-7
CASSGQLAGAREQYF
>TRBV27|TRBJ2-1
CASSLGRPYNEQFF
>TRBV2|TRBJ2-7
CASSRLSQSSYEQYF
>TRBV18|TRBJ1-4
CASSLGSNEKLFF
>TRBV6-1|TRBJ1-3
CASSEELRASLGNTIYF
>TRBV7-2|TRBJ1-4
CASSYRDRDEKLFF
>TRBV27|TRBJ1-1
CASSSFRDEAFF
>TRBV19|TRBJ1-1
CASSIDPPSGRTEAFF
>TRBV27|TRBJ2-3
CASSTEGRGTDTQYF
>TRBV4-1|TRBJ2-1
CASSLGRNNEQFF
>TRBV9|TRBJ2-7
CASSAGTGPSYEQYF
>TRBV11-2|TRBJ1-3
CASSLKRWTGDSGNTIYF
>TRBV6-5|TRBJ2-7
CASSLSGRANEQYF
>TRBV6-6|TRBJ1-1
CASSLQGWDTEAFF
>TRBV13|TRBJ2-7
CASSQDTSGRYEQYF
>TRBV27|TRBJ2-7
CASRPAGGYEQYF
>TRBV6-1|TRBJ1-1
CASSDLRPPQTEAFF
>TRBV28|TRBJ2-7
CASSWTSGSSYEQYF
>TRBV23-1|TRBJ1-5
CASKTGQYQPQHF
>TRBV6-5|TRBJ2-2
CASSYSMGENTGELFF
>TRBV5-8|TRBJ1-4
CASSAGGKGLGEKLFF
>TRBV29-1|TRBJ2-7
CSVDRFEGDRPYEQYF
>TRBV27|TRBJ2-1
CASSSLASEQFF
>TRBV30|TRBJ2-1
CAFEGLVDYEQFF
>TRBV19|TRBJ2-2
CASSIGWDAWTGELFF
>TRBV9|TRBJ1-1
CASSVVDVETEAFF